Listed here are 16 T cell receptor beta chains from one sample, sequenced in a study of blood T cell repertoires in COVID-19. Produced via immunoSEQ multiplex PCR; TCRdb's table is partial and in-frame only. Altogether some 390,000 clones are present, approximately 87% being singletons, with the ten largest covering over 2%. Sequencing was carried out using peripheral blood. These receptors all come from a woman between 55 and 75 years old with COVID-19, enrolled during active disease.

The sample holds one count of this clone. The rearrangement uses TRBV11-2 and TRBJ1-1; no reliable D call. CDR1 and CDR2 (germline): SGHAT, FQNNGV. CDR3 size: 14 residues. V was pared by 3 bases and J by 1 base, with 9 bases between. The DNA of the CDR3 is TGTGCCAGCAGCTTTTCATTGGCGAACACTGAAGCTTTCTTT. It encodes CASSFSLANTEAFF.

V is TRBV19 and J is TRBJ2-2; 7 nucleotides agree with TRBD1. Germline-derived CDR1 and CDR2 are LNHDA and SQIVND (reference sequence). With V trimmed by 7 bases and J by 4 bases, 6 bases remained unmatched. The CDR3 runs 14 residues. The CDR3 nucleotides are TGTGCCAGTACGGAGACAGGGATCACCGGGGAGCTGTTTTTT. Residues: CASTETGITGELFF.

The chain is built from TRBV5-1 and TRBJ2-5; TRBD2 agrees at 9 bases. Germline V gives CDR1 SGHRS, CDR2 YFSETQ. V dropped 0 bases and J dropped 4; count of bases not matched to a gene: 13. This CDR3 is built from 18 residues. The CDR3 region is CASSLAGVAGVWRETQYF. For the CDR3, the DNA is TGCGCCAGCAGCTTGGCCGGGGTAGCGGGAGTATGGAGAGAGACCCAGTACTTC.

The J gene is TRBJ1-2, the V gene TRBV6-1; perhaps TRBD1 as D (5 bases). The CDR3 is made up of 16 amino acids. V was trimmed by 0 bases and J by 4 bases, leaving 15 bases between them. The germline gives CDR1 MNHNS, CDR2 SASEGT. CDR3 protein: CASSEAGRAGGYGYTF. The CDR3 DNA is TGTGCCAGCAGTGAAGCAGGGAGGGCGGGGGGCTATGGCTACACCTTC.

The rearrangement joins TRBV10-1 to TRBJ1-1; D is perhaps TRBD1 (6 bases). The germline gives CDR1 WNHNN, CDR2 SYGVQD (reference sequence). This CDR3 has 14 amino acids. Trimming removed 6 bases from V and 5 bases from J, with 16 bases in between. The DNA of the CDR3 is TGCGCCAGCAGCCCCAGAGGGGGGGGTACTGAAGCTTTCTTT. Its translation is CASSPRGGGTEAFF.

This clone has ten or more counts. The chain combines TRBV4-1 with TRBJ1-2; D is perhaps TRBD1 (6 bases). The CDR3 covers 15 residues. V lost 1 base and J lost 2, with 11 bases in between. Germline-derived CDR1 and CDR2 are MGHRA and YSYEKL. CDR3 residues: CASSQGTGPNYGYTF. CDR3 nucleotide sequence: TGCGCCAGCAGCCAAGGAACAGGGCCCAACTATGGCTACACCTTC.

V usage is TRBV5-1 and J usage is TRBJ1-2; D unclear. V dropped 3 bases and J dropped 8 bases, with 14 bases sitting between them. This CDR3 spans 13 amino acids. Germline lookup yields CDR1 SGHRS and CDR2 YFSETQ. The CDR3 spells CASSSGSGGGYTF. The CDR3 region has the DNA TGCGCCAGCAGCTCCGGGTCGGGAGGCGGCTACACCTTC.

The CDR3 spells CASSFGAPGANVLTF. The CDR3 coding sequence is TGTGCCAGCAGCTTTGGTGCGCCCGGGGCCAACGTCCTGACTTTC. The rearrangement joins TRBV5-4 to TRBJ2-6; D gene ambiguous. CDR3 size: 15 residues. V lost 2 bases and J lost 4, with 10 bases in between. Germline loops: CDR1 SGHNT, CDR2 YYREEE (reference sequence).

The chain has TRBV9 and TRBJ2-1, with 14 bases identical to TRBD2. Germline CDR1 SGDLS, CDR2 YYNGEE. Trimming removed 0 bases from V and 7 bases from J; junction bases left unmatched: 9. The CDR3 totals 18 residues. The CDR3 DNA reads TGTGCCAGCAGCGTAGGACTAGCGGGGGGGCCTATGAGGAATGAGCAGTTCTTC. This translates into CASSVGLAGGPMRNEQFF.

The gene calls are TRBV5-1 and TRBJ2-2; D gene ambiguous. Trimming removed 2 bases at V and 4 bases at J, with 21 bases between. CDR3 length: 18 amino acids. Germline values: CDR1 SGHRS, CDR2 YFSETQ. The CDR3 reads CASSFSPPARGVTGELFF. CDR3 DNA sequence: TGCGCCAGCAGCTTTTCCCCGCCAGCAAGAGGAGTCACCGGGGAGCTGTTTTTT. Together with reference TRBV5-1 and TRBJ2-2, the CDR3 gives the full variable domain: KAGVTQTPRYLIKTRGQQVTLSCSPISGHRSVSWYQQTPGQGLQFLFEYFSETQRNKGNFPGRFSGRQFSNSRSEMNVSTLELGDSALYLCASSFSPPARGVTGELFFGEGSRLTVL.

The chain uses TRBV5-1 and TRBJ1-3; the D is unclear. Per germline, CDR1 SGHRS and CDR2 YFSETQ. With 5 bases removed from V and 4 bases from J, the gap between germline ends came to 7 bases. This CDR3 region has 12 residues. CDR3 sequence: CASREGGNTIYF. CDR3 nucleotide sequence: TGCGCCAGCAGAGAGGGAGGAAACACCATATATTTT.

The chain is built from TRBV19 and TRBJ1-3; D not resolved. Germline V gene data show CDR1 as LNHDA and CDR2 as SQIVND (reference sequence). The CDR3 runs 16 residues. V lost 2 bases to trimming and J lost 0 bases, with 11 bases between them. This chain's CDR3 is CASSIPRGASGNTIYF. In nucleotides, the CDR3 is TGTGCCAGTAGTATACCTCGGGGAGCCTCTGGAAACACCATATATTTT.

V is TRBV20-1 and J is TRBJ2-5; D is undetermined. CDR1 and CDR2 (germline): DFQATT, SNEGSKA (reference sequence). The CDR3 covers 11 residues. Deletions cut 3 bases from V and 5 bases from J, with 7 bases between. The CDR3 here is CSASDSETQYF. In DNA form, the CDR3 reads TGCAGTGCTAGTGATTCGGAGACCCAGTACTTC.

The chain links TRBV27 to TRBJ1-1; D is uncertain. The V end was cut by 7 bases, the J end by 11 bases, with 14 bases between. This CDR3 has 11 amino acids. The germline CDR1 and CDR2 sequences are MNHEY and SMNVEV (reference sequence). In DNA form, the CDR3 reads TGTGCCAGCATCGGGTATGCTGGCGCTTTCTTT. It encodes CASIGYAGAFF.

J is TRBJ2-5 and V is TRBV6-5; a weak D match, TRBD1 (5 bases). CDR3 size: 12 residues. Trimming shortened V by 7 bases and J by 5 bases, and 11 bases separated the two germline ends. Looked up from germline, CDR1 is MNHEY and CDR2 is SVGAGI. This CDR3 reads CASKRGGETQYF. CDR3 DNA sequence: TGTGCCAGCAAAAGGGGTGGGGAGACCCAGTACTTC.

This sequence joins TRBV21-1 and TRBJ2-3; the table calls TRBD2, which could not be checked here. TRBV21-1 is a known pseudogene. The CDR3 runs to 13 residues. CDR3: CASSQRSTDTQYF. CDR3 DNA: TGTGCCAGCAGCCAGAGGAGCACAGATACGCAGTATTTT.